A selection of T cell receptor beta chains follows, all from one sample in a study of blood T cell repertoires in COVID-19. Assay used: immunoSEQ multiplex PCR; TCRdb lists only in-frame clones, some missing. This sample has roughly 170,000 clones, with about 78% found just once. Sequencing was done on a sample of PBMCs or T cells enriched from blood (not recorded which). The receptors come from a woman aged 50 to 65 who had recovered from COVID-19. Both conserved end residues are part of each CDR3. Fields, in order: V gene, D gene, J gene, clone size, CDR3 DNA, CDR3 protein. The D gene is left open where the match is weak. Clone sizes are given selectively: once, few, many, or a class where the clone is expanded.

v_gene: TRBV12-5
d_gene: .
j_gene: TRBJ1-1
abundance: .
CDR3nt: TGTGCTAGTGGTTCCGAGGAGGGAACTGAAGCTTTCTTT
CDR3aa: CASGSEEGTEAFF

v_gene: TRBV5-1
d_gene: TRBD2
j_gene: TRBJ2-1
abundance: .
CDR3nt: TGCGCCAGCAGCGTACTACCGGGACTAGCGGGAGGTTCCTCAGGGGGGAATGAGCAGTTCTTC
CDR3aa: CASSVLPGLAGGSSGGNEQFF

v_gene: TRBV7-2
d_gene: .
j_gene: TRBJ2-2
abundance: .
CDR3nt: TGTGCCAGCAGCTTAGTGCGGGAAGCCGGGGAGCTGTTTTTT
CDR3aa: CASSLVREAGELFF

v_gene: TRBV4-3
d_gene: TRBD1
j_gene: TRBJ2-7
abundance: .
CDR3nt: TGCGCCAGCAGCCAAGAGTTTCGACAGGGGGCCCGCGAGCAGTACTTC
CDR3aa: CASSQEFRQGAREQYF

v_gene: TRBV7-8
d_gene: TRBD2
j_gene: TRBJ2-3
abundance: .
CDR3nt: TGTGCCAGCATACAGACTAGCGGGAGTAGAGATACGCAGTATTTT
CDR3aa: CASIQTSGSRDTQYF

v_gene: TRBV4-3
d_gene: TRBD1
j_gene: TRBJ1-2
abundance: .
CDR3nt: TGCGCCAGCAGCCAGGGACAGGGGGCCTATTATGGCTACACCTTC
CDR3aa: CASSQGQGAYYGYTF

v_gene: TRBV7-7
d_gene: TRBD2
j_gene: TRBJ2-2
abundance: .
CDR3nt: TGTGCCAGCAGCTTAGGAGCTAGCGGGAGTCTCGGGACCGGGGAGCTGTTTTTT
CDR3aa: CASSLGASGSLGTGELFF

v_gene: TRBV9
d_gene: .
j_gene: TRBJ2-2
abundance: once
CDR3nt: TGTGCCAGCAGCGTCGGGGGAACCGGGGAGCTGTTTTTT
CDR3aa: CASSVGGTGELFF

v_gene: TRBV4-2
d_gene: TRBD2
j_gene: TRBJ2-3
abundance: .
CDR3nt: TGTGCCCGCAGCCAAGACGGAGCGGGAGGGGGGGCAGATACGCAGTATTTT
CDR3aa: CARSQDGAGGGADTQYF

v_gene: TRBV7-2
d_gene: TRBD2
j_gene: TRBJ2-7
abundance: .
CDR3nt: TGTGCCAGCAGCTCTAGCGGGTTAGGCGTGTACGAGCAGTACTTC
CDR3aa: CASSSSGLGVYEQYF

v_gene: TRBV29-1
d_gene: TRBD1
j_gene: TRBJ2-7
abundance: .
CDR3nt: TGCAGCGGTGCGGGACAGGGGGAAAGCGAGCAGTACTTC
CDR3aa: CSGAGQGESEQYF

v_gene: TRBV27
d_gene: .
j_gene: TRBJ2-7
abundance: .
CDR3nt: TGTGCCAGCAGTCTGGAAGGGGGGGCTAACTACGAGCAGTACTTC
CDR3aa: CASSLEGGANYEQYF

v_gene: TRBV5-6
d_gene: TRBD1
j_gene: TRBJ1-5
abundance: .
CDR3nt: TGTGCCAGCAGCTCGACAGGGGGCGCAAGTTATAGCAATCAGCCCCAGCATTTT
CDR3aa: CASSSTGGASYSNQPQHF

v_gene: TRBV13
d_gene: TRBD2
j_gene: TRBJ2-5
abundance: once
CDR3nt: TGTGCCAGCAGCCAGGGACTAGCGGGAACTGAGACCCAGTACTTC
CDR3aa: CASSQGLAGTETQYF

v_gene: TRBV3-1/TRBV3-2
d_gene: .
j_gene: TRBJ2-2
abundance: .
CDR3nt: TGTGCCGTTAGTCTGAGGGCCGGGGAGCTGTTTTTT
CDR3aa: CAVSLRAGELFF

v_gene: TRBV5-6
d_gene: .
j_gene: TRBJ2-5
abundance: .
CDR3nt: TGTGCCAGCAGCTTGGGGGGGCCAGAGACCCAGTACTTC
CDR3aa: CASSLGGPETQYF

v_gene: TRBV5-1
d_gene: TRBD1
j_gene: TRBJ1-2
abundance: .
CDR3nt: TGCGCCAGCAGCCCGGACAGGGATGGCTACACCTTC
CDR3aa: CASSPDRDGYTF

v_gene: TRBV28
d_gene: .
j_gene: TRBJ1-1
abundance: .
CDR3nt: TGTGCCAGCAGTTTAGGGCCGAGAGAGAGAGCTTTCTTT
CDR3aa: CASSLGPRERAFF

v_gene: TRBV30
d_gene: TRBD2
j_gene: TRBJ2-3
abundance: .
CDR3nt: TGTGCCTGGTATACGCGGGAGGGCCGAGGAGATACGCAGTATTTT
CDR3aa: CAWYTREGRGDTQYF

v_gene: TRBV7-9
d_gene: TRBD1
j_gene: TRBJ1-2
abundance: .
CDR3nt: TGTGCCAGCAGCTCGGGACAGACTTATGGCTACACCTTC
CDR3aa: CASSSGQTYGYTF

v_gene: TRBV11-2
d_gene: .
j_gene: TRBJ2-1
abundance: once
CDR3nt: TGTGCCAGCAGGAGCCCGAGCTCCTACAATGAGCAGTTCTTC
CDR3aa: CASRSPSSYNEQFF

v_gene: TRBV6-5
d_gene: TRBD1
j_gene: TRBJ2-1
abundance: .
CDR3nt: TGTGCCAGCAGCTCCGTGGGCAGGGGGAATGAGCAGTTCTTC
CDR3aa: CASSSVGRGNEQFF

v_gene: TRBV7-3
d_gene: .
j_gene: TRBJ2-6
abundance: few
CDR3nt: TGTGCCAGTCGCTCTGGGGCCAACGTCCTGACTTTC
CDR3aa: CASRSGANVLTF

v_gene: TRBV11-1
d_gene: .
j_gene: TRBJ2-1
abundance: .
CDR3nt: TGTGCCAGCAGCTCCCCTTTACCCGGTAATGAGCAGTTCTTC
CDR3aa: CASSSPLPGNEQFF

v_gene: TRBV5-6
d_gene: TRBD1
j_gene: TRBJ1-2
abundance: .
CDR3nt: TGTGCCAGCAGTCCCGGACAGGGCTATGGCTACACCTTC
CDR3aa: CASSPGQGYGYTF

v_gene: TRBV9
d_gene: .
j_gene: TRBJ2-2
abundance: few
CDR3nt: TGTGCCAGCAGCGTAGTTGGAGGGAGCGGCACCGGGGAGCTGTTTTTT
CDR3aa: CASSVVGGSGTGELFF

v_gene: TRBV29-1
d_gene: TRBD2
j_gene: TRBJ2-7
abundance: .
CDR3nt: TGCAGCGTTGAAGATCGGACTAGCGGGAGAGGCCCCTACGAGCAGTACTTC
CDR3aa: CSVEDRTSGRGPYEQYF

v_gene: TRBV5-4
d_gene: TRBD2
j_gene: TRBJ2-7
abundance: once
CDR3nt: TGTGCCAGCACCTCAGGGACTAGCGCCTACGAGCAGTACTTC
CDR3aa: CASTSGTSAYEQYF

v_gene: TRBV30
d_gene: .
j_gene: TRBJ1-1
abundance: .
CDR3nt: TGTGCCTGGAGGACGGGGGGTCCCACGAGCTCTGAAGCTTTCTTT
CDR3aa: CAWRTGGPTSSEAFF

v_gene: TRBV6-5
d_gene: .
j_gene: TRBJ1-2
abundance: .
CDR3nt: TGTGCCAGCAGCTCCGGAGCGGCGGAGTCCTATGGCTACACCTTC
CDR3aa: CASSSGAAESYGYTF

v_gene: TRBV27
d_gene: TRBD1
j_gene: TRBJ1-1
abundance: .
CDR3nt: TGTGCCAGCAACCGACAGGGCTCGGGCACTGAAGCTTTCTTT
CDR3aa: CASNRQGSGTEAFF

v_gene: TRBV7-8
d_gene: TRBD2
j_gene: TRBJ2-5
abundance: .
CDR3nt: TGTGCCAGCAGCTCCCGAGCAGCTTACGGCGGGAGGGCCGGATCGGAGACCCAGTACTTC
CDR3aa: CASSSRAAYGGRAGSETQYF

v_gene: TRBV3-1/TRBV3-2
d_gene: TRBD1
j_gene: TRBJ1-2
abundance: .
CDR3nt: TGTGCCAGCAGCCCCGGGACAGGGGGACGGGGCTACACCTTC
CDR3aa: CASSPGTGGRGYTF

v_gene: TRBV30
d_gene: TRBD1
j_gene: TRBJ1-5
abundance: .
CDR3nt: TGTGCCTGGGGACAGGGGGCTCGACAGCCCCAGCATTTT
CDR3aa: CAWGQGARQPQHF

v_gene: TRBV28
d_gene: .
j_gene: TRBJ2-7
abundance: once
CDR3nt: TGTGCCAGCAGTTTGGCGGTCCCCCACGAGCAGTACTTC
CDR3aa: CASSLAVPHEQYF

v_gene: TRBV28
d_gene: .
j_gene: TRBJ1-2
abundance: .
CDR3nt: TGTGCCAGCAGTGTGGAGGGGCCCGACTATGGCTACACCTTC
CDR3aa: CASSVEGPDYGYTF

v_gene: TRBV19
d_gene: .
j_gene: TRBJ2-1
abundance: .
CDR3nt: TGTGCCAGTAGTCCCCTCTCTAGTGTCACCTACAATGAGCAGTTCTTC
CDR3aa: CASSPLSSVTYNEQFF

v_gene: TRBV6-2/TRBV6-3
d_gene: .
j_gene: TRBJ2-1
abundance: .
CDR3nt: TGTGCCAGCAGCCCAAGAGATGAGCAGTTCTTC
CDR3aa: CASSPRDEQFF

v_gene: TRBV9
d_gene: TRBD2
j_gene: TRBJ2-7
abundance: .
CDR3nt: TGTGCCAGCAGCGTAGGGCTAGCGGGAGGGTGGGACGAGCAGTACTTC
CDR3aa: CASSVGLAGGWDEQYF

v_gene: TRBV5-1
d_gene: .
j_gene: TRBJ1-1
abundance: .
CDR3nt: TGCGCCAGCAGCTTGGTAAGCCTGAGGGCCGCATCGGAGCGGGCTGAAGCTTTCTTT
CDR3aa: CASSLVSLRAASERAEAFF

v_gene: TRBV7-2
d_gene: .
j_gene: TRBJ1-6
abundance: .
CDR3nt: TGTGCCAGCAGCTTATCGTCCGCCGTCTCGGTATATTCACCCCTCCACTTT
CDR3aa: CASSLSSAVSVYSPLHF

v_gene: TRBV7-9
d_gene: TRBD1
j_gene: TRBJ1-6
abundance: .
CDR3nt: TGTGCCAGCCAAGGACAGGACTATTCACCCCTCCACTTT
CDR3aa: CASQGQDYSPLHF

v_gene: TRBV28
d_gene: TRBD1
j_gene: TRBJ1-3
abundance: .
CDR3nt: TGTGCCAGCAGTTTACCGACAGGGAGTACAAACACCATATATTTT
CDR3aa: CASSLPTGSTNTIYF

v_gene: TRBV7-8
d_gene: .
j_gene: TRBJ1-5
abundance: .
CDR3nt: TGTGCCAGCAGCGGGCTTTGGGATCAGCCCCAGCATTTT
CDR3aa: CASSGLWDQPQHF

v_gene: TRBV5-1
d_gene: .
j_gene: TRBJ1-2
abundance: once
CDR3nt: TGCGCCAGCAGGGACAGTGCCGGGAACTATGGCTACACCTTC
CDR3aa: CASRDSAGNYGYTF